The 29 T cell receptor beta chains given below trace back to one sample, sequenced in a study of T cell responses to AZD1222 COVID-19 vaccine. The assay was immunoSEQ multiplex PCR, and TCRdb's table has in-frame clones only and misses some. The data hold 80,000 to 100,000 clones, with around 89% observed a single time. Sequencing used peripheral blood, obtained on day 0 of AZD1222 vaccination. The receptors come from an adult in good health.

The genes are TRBV5-1 and TRBJ1-1, with 8 nucleotides matching TRBD1. Germline V gives CDR1 SGHRS, CDR2 YFSETQ. V lost 4 bases and J lost 6; bases outside the gene matches: 8. The CDR3 contains 14 residues. In DNA form, the CDR3 reads TGCGCCAGCAGCCACGGACAGGGAAGGGCTGAAGCTTTCTTT. Amino acid sequence: CASSHGQGRAEAFF.

CDR3 in amino acids: CASIGGMNTEAFF. CDR3 nucleotides: TGTGCCAGTATAGGGGGAATGAACACTGAAGCTTTCTTT. The chain links TRBV19 to TRBJ1-1; perhaps TRBD1 as D (6 bases). CDR3 length equals 13 residues. From germline, CDR1 is LNHDA and CDR2 SQIVND (reference sequence). V lost 7 bases and J lost 0, with 9 bases in between.

This chain connects TRBV5-1 to TRBJ1-6; D is uncertain. The germline V and J ends were trimmed by 3 bases and 5 bases, with 12 bases remaining between them. Germline CDR1 and CDR2: SGHRS and YFSETQ. The CDR3 length is 15 residues. The chain's CDR3 is CASSSQPLNNSPLHF. CDR3 in DNA: TGCGCCAGCAGCTCGCAGCCACTCAATAATTCACCCCTCCACTTT.

The rearrangement joins TRBV7-2 to TRBJ2-1; TRBD2 might be the D (5 bases). Germline assignment: CDR1 SGHTA and CDR2 FQGNSA. CDR3 length: 14 amino acids. Trimming took 5 bases from V and 6 from J, leaving 14 bases between them. The CDR3 DNA reads as TGTGCCAGCAGCCCTCAAACTAGTTTCAATGAGCAGTTCTTC. Amino acid sequence: CASSPQTSFNEQFF.

The chain combines TRBV9 with TRBJ2-2; no definite D call. The CDR3 runs 16 residues. Germline V CDR1 and CDR2: SGDLS, YYNGEE. V shed 4 bases and J shed 5 bases, with 18 bases lying between them. This CDR3 reads CASSQTPWGATGELFF. The CDR3 nucleotides are TGTGCCAGCAGCCAAACTCCCTGGGGTGCGACCGGGGAGCTGTTTTTT.

The V and J genes are TRBV6-1 and TRBJ1-2; TRBD1 is a possible D gene (5 bases). The CDR3 runs to 16 residues. V dropped 1 base and J dropped 2 bases, with 14 bases sitting between them. Germline CDR1 and CDR2: MNHNS and SASEGT. The CDR3 protein is CASSEDYGRANYGYTF. The DNA of the CDR3 is TGTGCCAGCAGTGAAGATTACGGCAGGGCCAACTATGGCTACACCTTC.

The chain joins TRBV19 to TRBJ2-2; possible D gene TRBD1, 6 bases. CDR1 is LNHDA, CDR2 SQIVND, per germline (reference sequence). Trimming took off 3 bases at V and 0 bases at J, with 17 bases between the two ends. This CDR3 region has 18 residues. The CDR3 loop is CASSIEVWGQANTGELFF. CDR3 coding DNA: TGTGCCAGTAGTATTGAGGTTTGGGGGCAGGCGAACACCGGGGAGCTGTTTTTT.

The chain carries TRBV7-6 and TRBJ1-2; D gene ambiguous. The CDR3 spans 15 residues. Germline CDR1 is SGHVS and CDR2 is FNYEAQ. V lost 1 base to trimming and J lost 3 bases, with 12 bases between them. For the CDR3, the DNA is TGTGCCAGCAGCTTAGTGGTTGGCAGTTACTATGGCTACACCTTC. Its protein is CASSLVVGSYYGYTF.

The chain links TRBV29-1 to TRBJ2-7; perhaps TRBD1 as D (5 bases). V was trimmed by 4 bases and J by 2 bases, leaving 9 bases between them. Germline CDR1 is SQVTM and CDR2 is ANQGSEA. The CDR3 is 12 amino acids. The CDR3 DNA reads TGCAGCGTTGGGGGCACTACCTACGAGCAGTACTTC. This encodes CSVGGTTYEQYF.

This clone has only one observation. The V and J genes are TRBV6-5 and TRBJ1-4, with a possible D match to TRBD1 (5 bases). The CDR3 is 15 residues long. V was pared by 2 bases and J by 3 bases, with 10 bases between. Germline CDR1 MNHEY, CDR2 SVGAGI. CDR3 DNA sequence: TGTGCCAGCAGTTACCGGGGCTCCGCTAATGAAAAACTGTTTTTT. Amino acid sequence: CASSYRGSANEKLFF.

The chain combines TRBV7-2 with TRBJ2-6; 12 nucleotides align to TRBD2. The CDR3 has 18 residues. Germline lookup yields CDR1 SGHTA and CDR2 FQGNSA. The V segment lost 5 bases and the J segment 0 bases; nucleotides outside the gene matches: 5. This CDR3 is CASSKGLAGHSGANVLTF. DNA for the CDR3: TGTGCCAGCAGCAAGGGACTAGCGGGTCACTCTGGGGCCAACGTCCTGACTTTC.

The V call is TRBV6-2 or TRBV6-3, the J call TRBJ1-2; no firm D call. V was clipped by 0 bases and J by 8 bases, with 22 bases between them. The CDR3 runs 17 residues. Germline V CDR1 and CDR2: MNHEY, SVGEGT. The CDR3 region is CASSYSSGLSHRGGYTF. The CDR3 DNA is TGTGCCAGCAGTTACTCGAGCGGACTCTCTCATCGCGGGGGCTACACCTTC.

The chain joins TRBV9 to TRBJ2-1; 12 bases line up with TRBD2. J gave up 8 bases and V 4 bases, and 7 bases lay outside the gene matches. The germline V gene encodes CDR1 SGDLS and CDR2 YYNGEE. This CDR3 spans 15 amino acids. CDR3 nucleotides: TGTGCCAGCAGCAGACTAGCGGGAGAGTTCGATGAGCAGTTCTTC. It is translated as CASSRLAGEFDEQFF.

V gene TRBV7-2 combines with J gene TRBJ1-6; D remains ambiguous. V was cut by 5 bases and J by 7 bases, with 12 bases left in between. There are 14 residues in the CDR3. Germline V gives CDR1 SGHTA, CDR2 FQGNSA. DNA of the CDR3: TGTGCCAGCAGCCTCATTCCGGCCAATTCACCCCTCCACTTT. Translated: CASSLIPANSPLHF.

This clone was picked up a small number of times. This rearrangement joins TRBV5-1 to TRBJ1-1, with TRBD1 matching over 9 bases. From germline, CDR1 is SGHRS and CDR2 YFSETQ. The CDR3 is 15 residues long. V trimming: 3 bases; J trimming: 6 bases; junction bases outside the gene matches: 9. CDR3 residues: CASSSDRGGIPEAFF. Here the CDR3 DNA reads TGCGCCAGCAGCTCGGACAGGGGAGGAATCCCTGAAGCTTTCTTT.

This clone showed up just once. V usage is TRBV5-1 and J usage is TRBJ2-7, with D perhaps assigned TRBD1 or TRBD2 (5 bases each). CDR3 length: 13 amino acids. Per germline, CDR1 SGHRS and CDR2 YFSETQ. Deletions cut 7 bases from V and 3 bases from J, with 14 bases between. As DNA, the CDR3 is TGCGCCAGCGGCCGGGACGGCGGCTACGAGCAGTACTTC. This encodes CASGRDGGYEQYF.

This chain joins TRBV7-2 and TRBJ1-2; no clear D gene. Germline V CDR1 and CDR2: SGHTA, FQGNSA. The V gene lost 4 bases and the J gene lost 4 bases, with 13 bases spanning the gap. The CDR3 spans 14 residues. The CDR3: CASSSAGGPYGYTF. The DNA for the CDR3 is TGTGCCAGCAGCTCAGCGGGTGGGCCCTATGGCTACACCTTC.

This chain links TRBV4-3 with TRBJ2-3, with D perhaps matching TRBD1 or TRBD2 (5 bases each). The CDR3 extends over 16 amino acids. Germline V gives CDR1 LGHNA, CDR2 YSLEER. Trimming stripped 2 bases from V and 5 bases from J, with 17 bases between. CDR3: CASSQRWGMGKDTQYF. The CDR3 DNA sequence: TGCGCCAGCAGCCAACGCTGGGGGATGGGGAAAGATACGCAGTATTTT.

The chain joins TRBV5-6 to TRBJ2-7; D is unresolved. The V end lost 0 bases, the J end lost 6 bases, and 7 bases lay between the germline ends. The CDR3 is made up of 12 amino acids. Germline CDR1 is SGHDT and CDR2 is YYEEEE. CDR3: CASSLGLLEQYF. CDR3 nucleotides: TGTGCCAGCAGCTTGGGCTTGCTCGAGCAGTACTTC.

A single count supports this clone. The chain is built from TRBV18 and TRBJ1-1, with D unresolved. V lost 3 bases to trimming and J lost 1 base, with 9 bases between them. The CDR3 consists of 14 residues. CDR1 and CDR2 (germline): KGHSH, LQKENI. CDR3 loop: CASSPRSSNTEAFF. The CDR3 bases are TGTGCCAGCTCACCCCGTAGCTCGAACACTGAAGCTTTCTTT.

J is TRBJ1-5 and V is TRBV28; D remains ambiguous. This CDR3 is built from 14 residues. Trimming cost V 5 bases and J 4 bases, with 12 bases left between them. Germline values: CDR1 MDHEN, CDR2 SYDVKM. The DNA for the CDR3 is TGTGCCAGCAGTCCGCCGGGCAGAAATCAGCCCCAGCATTTT. It is translated as CASSPPGRNQPQHF.

V and J are TRBV6-2 or TRBV6-3 and TRBJ2-7; TRBD1 agrees at 7 bases. Germline V gene sequence: CDR1 MNHEY, CDR2 SVGEGT. This CDR3 comprises 18 residues. V lost 0 bases to trimming and J lost 2 bases; unmatched junction nucleotides: 13. The CDR3, as DNA: TGTGCCAGCAGTTACTCGACGAGCAAGGCAGACAGGGCCTACGAGCAGTACTTC. Its translation is CASSYSTSKADRAYEQYF.

This chain uses TRBV3-1 (or the pseudogene TRBV3-2) with TRBJ2-5; D call uncertain. Germline values: CDR1 LGHDT, CDR2 YNNKEL (reference sequence). V was trimmed by 0 bases and J by 5 bases, leaving 10 bases between them. This CDR3 region has 14 residues. The CDR3 loop is CASSQDLAVETQYF. Written as DNA, the CDR3 is TGTGCCAGCAGCCAAGATTTGGCGGTGGAGACCCAGTACTTC.

The chain has TRBV6-4 and TRBJ2-3; TRBD1 matches 8 bases. Unmatched junction bases numbered 5, after V lost 2 bases and J lost 1 base. The CDR3 is 16 amino acids. Per germline, CDR1 MRHNA and CDR2 SNTAGT. In DNA form, the CDR3 reads TGTGCCAGCAGTGACACGGACAGGGCAGGCACAGATACGCAGTATTTT. Amino acid sequence: CASSDTDRAGTDTQYF.

V and J are TRBV28 and TRBJ1-1; the D is unclear. Germline CDR1 MDHEN, CDR2 SYDVKM. The CDR3 is 16 amino acids. V was pared by 4 bases and J by 2 bases, with 17 bases between. The CDR3 is CASSYIVGGVNTEAFF. The DNA for the CDR3 is TGTGCCAGCAGTTACATCGTTGGAGGAGTCAACACTGAAGCTTTCTTT.

The chain has TRBV19 and TRBJ1-5, with D possibly matching TRBD1 (5 bases). The CDR3 covers 18 residues. Germline V lookup: CDR1 LNHDA, CDR2 SQIVND (reference sequence). The V end lost 1 base, the J end lost 0 bases, and 16 bases lay between the germline ends. The CDR3 loop is CASSIGQGRGYSNQPQHF. The DNA for the CDR3 is TGTGCCAGTAGTATAGGGCAGGGCCGGGGATATAGCAATCAGCCCCAGCATTTT.

V gene TRBV18 combines with J gene TRBJ1-1; TRBD1 matches at 8 bases. Germline values: CDR1 KGHSH, CDR2 LQKENI. The V and J ends lost 6 bases and 5 bases, in that order; junction bases with no gene match: 11. The CDR3 has 15 residues. The chain's CDR3 is CASSTTYTGGTEAFF. CDR3 in DNA: TGTGCCAGCTCCACAACTTACACAGGGGGTACTGAAGCTTTCTTT.

The V and J genes are TRBV29-1 and TRBJ1-2; possibly TRBD1 for D (6 bases). Germline V gives CDR1 SQVTM, CDR2 ANQGSEA. CDR3 length: 16 residues. The germline V and J ends were trimmed by 1 base and 7 bases, with 22 bases remaining between them. CDR3 DNA: TGCAGCGTTGAAGCGGGGGCCGGGATTGAGTTAGGTGGCTACACCTTC. Residues: CSVEAGAGIELGGYTF.

The chain recombines TRBV11-2 with TRBJ2-3; 8 bases match TRBD2. The CDR3 is 16 residues long. V was clipped by 3 bases and J by 0 bases; unmatched bases: 5. Looked up from germline, CDR1 is SGHAT and CDR2 is FQNNGV. CDR3 nucleotide sequence: TGTGCCAGCAGCTTTCGACTAGCGAGGAGCACAGATACGCAGTATTTT. Amino acid sequence: CASSFRLARSTDTQYF.